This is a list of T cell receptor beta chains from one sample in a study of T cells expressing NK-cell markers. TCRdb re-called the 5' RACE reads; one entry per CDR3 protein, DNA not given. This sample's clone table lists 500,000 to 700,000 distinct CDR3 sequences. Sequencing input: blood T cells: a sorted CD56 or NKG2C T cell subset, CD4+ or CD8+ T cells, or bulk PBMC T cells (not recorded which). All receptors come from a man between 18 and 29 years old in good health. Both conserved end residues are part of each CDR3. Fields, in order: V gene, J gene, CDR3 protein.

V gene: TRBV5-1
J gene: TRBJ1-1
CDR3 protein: CASSMGQPIPEAFF

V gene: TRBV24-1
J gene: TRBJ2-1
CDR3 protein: CATSEAGGEQFF

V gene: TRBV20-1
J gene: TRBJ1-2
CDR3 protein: CSAADQPGTGYTF

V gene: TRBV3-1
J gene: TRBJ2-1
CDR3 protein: CASSQDSGWALNEQFF

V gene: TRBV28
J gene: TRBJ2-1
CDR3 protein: CASSDPAKSYNEQFF

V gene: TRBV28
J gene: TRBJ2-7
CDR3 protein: CASSPLAGAKSYEQYF

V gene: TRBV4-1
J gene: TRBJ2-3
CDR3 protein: CASSQDIIYTDTQYF

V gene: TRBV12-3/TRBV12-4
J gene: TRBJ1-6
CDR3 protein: CASSFRGDNSPLHF

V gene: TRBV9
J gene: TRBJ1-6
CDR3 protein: CASSAGGVDSPLHF

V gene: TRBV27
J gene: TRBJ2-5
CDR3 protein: CASSLWTGPTPWVEETQYF

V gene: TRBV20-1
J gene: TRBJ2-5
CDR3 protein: CSARDMAGLGETQYF

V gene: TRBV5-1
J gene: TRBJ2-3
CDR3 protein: CASSLVPTSVSTDTQYF

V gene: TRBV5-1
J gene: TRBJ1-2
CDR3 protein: CASGPGQAGLNYGYTF

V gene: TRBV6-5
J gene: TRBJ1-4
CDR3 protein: CASSFSQGREKLFF

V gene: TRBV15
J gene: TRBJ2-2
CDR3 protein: CATSRGASADGELFF

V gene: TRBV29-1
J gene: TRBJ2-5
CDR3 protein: CSVEAYQETQYF

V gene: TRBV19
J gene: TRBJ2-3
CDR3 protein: CASAEGGHTDTQYF

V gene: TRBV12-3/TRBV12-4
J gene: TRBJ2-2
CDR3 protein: CASRPGNGTGELFF

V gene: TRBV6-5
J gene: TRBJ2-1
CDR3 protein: CASSLQGTTYNEQFF

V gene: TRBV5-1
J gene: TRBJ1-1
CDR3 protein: CASSLVGGKGTEAFF

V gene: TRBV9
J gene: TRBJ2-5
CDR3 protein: CASSAEVQGKEETQYF

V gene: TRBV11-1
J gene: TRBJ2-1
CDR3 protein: CASSLRRWGSLPYNEQFF

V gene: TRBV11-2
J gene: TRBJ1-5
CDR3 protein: CASSLATGSQPQHF

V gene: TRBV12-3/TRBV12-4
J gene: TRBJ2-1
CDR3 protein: CASSSEREQFF

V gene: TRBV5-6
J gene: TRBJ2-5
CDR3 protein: CASSSRFTGPETQYF

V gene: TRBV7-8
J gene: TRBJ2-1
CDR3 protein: CASSPDYIGGSYEQFF

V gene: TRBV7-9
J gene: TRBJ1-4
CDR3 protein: CASRRTGEKLFF

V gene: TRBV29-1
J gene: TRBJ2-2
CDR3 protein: CSVLVGTGELFF

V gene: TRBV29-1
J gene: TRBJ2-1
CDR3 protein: CSVEEGRPDEQFF

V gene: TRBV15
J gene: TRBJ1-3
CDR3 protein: CATSRVGSQATIYF

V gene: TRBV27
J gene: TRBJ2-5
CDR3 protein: CASSATGERTQYF

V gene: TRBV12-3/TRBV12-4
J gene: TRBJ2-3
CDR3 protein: CASRPRRGGADTQYF

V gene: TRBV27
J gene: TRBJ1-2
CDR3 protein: CASSSTGLYGYTF

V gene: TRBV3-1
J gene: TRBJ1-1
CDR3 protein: CASSQRATKVTEAFF

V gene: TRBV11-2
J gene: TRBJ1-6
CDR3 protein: CASSLREGTYVNSPLHF

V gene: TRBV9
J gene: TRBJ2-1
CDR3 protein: CASSLTSGSVNEQFF

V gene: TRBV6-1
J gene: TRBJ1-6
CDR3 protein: CASSAKPYNSPLHF

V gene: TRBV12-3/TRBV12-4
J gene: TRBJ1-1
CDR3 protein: CASWGGTEAFF

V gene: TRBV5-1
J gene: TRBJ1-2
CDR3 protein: CASSSGQFNYGYTF